This TCR beta chain was sequenced during a study of CD8 T cells in Susac syndrome (dated by TCRdb to between 2019 and 2020). Describing the broader study: Among the Susac syndrome patients who were sequenced, clinically active disease was present in about 6 and clinical remission was observed in eight or nine. At blood withdrawal, Susac syndrome patients were either therapy-naive, taking corticosteroids (in some cases with IVIg as well), or taking IVIg alone. Whether CD8+ T cell activation and differentiation in Susac syndrome was antigen driven was tested using repertoire sequencing.

Overall study results and their limits: In patients with Susac syndrome, the CD4+ T cell repertoire showed no detectable clonal expansion. The TCR sequencing and HLA analysis was acknowledged to have included a relatively small number of individuals.

The CDR3 measures 14 amino acids from cysteine to phenylalanine. Of the read, only the CDR3 DNA is kept; its 42 bases are in frame from base 1. The germline V gene sets CDR1 to KGHDR and CDR2 to SFDVKD. V and J lose 4 bases and 7 bases, and a span of 15 bases separates them. Comment on this clonotype: Its antigen is still unknown. Nothing much larger sits one base from this clone, and base qualities are not available.

Peripheral blood CD8+ and CD4+ T cells from healthy donors, Susac syndrome patients and multiple sclerosis patients were profiled by high-throughput TCR beta sequencing. Susac syndrome patients met recently defined diagnostic criteria for definite or probable disease. Bulk CD8+ and CD4+ T cells were purified by magnetic negative isolation, while CD8+ TEMRA cells were enriched using FACS. Blood was collected in EDTA tubes and processed within 24 hours, with PBMCs isolated through density gradient centrifugation. PBMCs destined for TCR sequencing were cryopreserved in liquid nitrogen and later thawed in a 37 °C water bath. Purity of sorted or isolated CD4+, CD8+ and CD8+ TEMRA cells was at least 90%. RNA was extracted with the RNeasy kit and about 0.5 to 1 ug was reverse transcribed using random hexamers. The immunoSEQ multiplex PCR assay, which covers 54 Vbeta and 13 Jbeta segments, was used to amplify TCR beta CDR3 regions. PCR amplification bias was corrected by using a synthetic template baseline for primer optimization and computational correction. From the authors' description of their analysis: Reads were annotated to V, D and J genes per IMGT and analyzed with immunoSEQ Analyzer, keeping only productive sequences. Clonality was calculated as one minus the Shannon entropy normalized by log2 of the number of productive unique sequences. For each patient and control, public and private clones were evaluated among the 100 most prevalent clones. Clones were defined as Susac-specific when absent from the healthy and MS cohorts, from over a thousand published viral clones and from other ImmuneACCESS disease sequences. Through fastp at Q25 and MiXCR, TCRdb rebuilt clones from the public reads, retaining in-frame beta chains. For every CDR3 protein sequence, its rows merge into one entry that carries the most common genes and DNA. For this entry, the V and J calls and clone size follow TCRdb and not the study's own pipeline. The table for this sample lists approximately 190,000 distinct CDR3 sequences; about 94% of them were counted only once. The ten largest clones take up roughly 0.093% of the sample.

Sequenced input: CD4+ T cells from PBMCs. This sequence was found in a human donor with Susac syndrome. Recombination linked TRBV24-1 to TRBJ1-2; the D gene is not confidently resolved. The nucleotide sequence reads as follows: TGTGCCACCAGTGACCGAACTGATAACGGTGGCTACACCTTC. Its translation is CATSDRTDNGGYTF.